What follows are 6 T cell receptor beta chains derived from one specimen sequenced in a study of vaccination and CD4 T cells after COVID-19. Time point defined: late sampling 161 to 241 days after vaccination in three convalescent patients. Treatment in this sample: approximately 11-day PBMC culture with coronavirus spike peptide pools or control peptides (ViraFEST assay). Researchers used the Oncomine TCR Beta short-read assay to sequence DNA from cultured CD4+ T cells. Each CDR3 protein gets one entry after TCRdb re-called the PCR reads with MiXCR. Seen here are 20,000 to 30,000 distinct CDR3 sequences, roughly a third observed once, and the top ten hold 3% to 4%. Which antigens these TCRs recognize remains unknown. The starting material was CD4+ T cells from blood, cultured in vitro, obtained about 7 months after SARS-CoV-2 vaccination. The origin of the receptors is a human donor who had recovered from COVID-19.

This clonotype was detected only a few times. V gene TRBV19 combines with J gene TRBJ2-1; D is ambiguous. The CDR3 sequence is 12 residues long. Trimming removed 4 bases from V and 6 bases from J, with 7 bases in between. The germline V gene has CDR1 LNHDA and CDR2 SQIVND (reference sequence). The CDR3 sequence: CASSSQRNEQFF. DNA of the CDR3: TGTGCCAGTAGTAGTCAGCGCAATGAGCAGTTCTTC.

This clonotype was seen a handful of times. The V call is TRBV28, the J call TRBJ1-5, with 11 positions matching TRBD1. This CDR3 spans 14 amino acids. Germline V gene lookup returns CDR1 MDHEN and CDR2 SYDVKM. V was pared by 8 bases and J by 6 bases, with 6 bases of the junction left unmatched. The CDR3 loop is CASRTGGAGQPQHF. The CDR3 DNA follows: TGTGCCAGCCGGACAGGGGGCGCCGGTCAGCCCCAGCATTTT.

CDR3 bases: TGTGCCAGCAGTTTTACCCCCAGGGCAGGCCAGTACGAGCAGTACTTC. Translation: CASSFTPRAGQYEQYF. The rearrangement links TRBV28 to TRBJ2-7; D possibly corresponds to TRBD1 (5 bases). Between the trimmed V and J ends, which lost 3 bases and 4 bases, there was a span of 19 bases. This CDR3 region has 16 residues. From germline, CDR1 is MDHEN and CDR2 SYDVKM.

This clonotype was counted between two and nine times. V usage is TRBV19 and J usage is TRBJ2-7; a weak D match, TRBD2 (6 bases). This CDR3 has 16 amino acids. V shed 9 bases and J shed 9 bases, with 30 bases lying between them. The germline V gene has CDR1 LNHDA and CDR2 SQIVND (reference sequence). CDR3 residues: CARLYGTPQPRYVQYF. DNA of the CDR3: TGTGCCAGACTCTACGGGACTCCCCAACCCCGCTATGTGCAGTACTTC.

This clonotype was seen a handful of times. The gene calls are TRBV27 and TRBJ1-1, with a weak D call TRBD1 (6 bases). The CDR3 consists of 16 residues. Germline V gives CDR1 MNHEY, CDR2 SMNVEV (reference sequence). Trimming removed 5 bases from V and 3 bases from J, with 19 bases in between. The CDR3 loop is CASSPRTAWGDTEAFF. The CDR3 DNA sequence: TGTGCCAGCAGTCCGCGGACAGCCTGGGGGGACACTGAAGCTTTCTTT.

This clonotype was seen more than once but under ten times. The genes are TRBV15 and TRBJ2-2, with D possibly being TRBD1 (6 bases). Germline CDR1 LNHNV, CDR2 YYDKDF (reference sequence). The V end lost 3 bases, the J end lost 4 bases, and 12 bases lay between the germline ends. This CDR3 contains 15 residues. CDR3 DNA sequence: TGTGCCACCAGCAGGCAGGGGACGCGCACCGGGGAGCTGTTTTTT. Amino acids: CATSRQGTRTGELFF.